Below are 14 T cell receptor beta chains sequenced from a single sample in a study of T cells in Graves' hyperthyroidism and ophthalmopathy. Amplification of TCR beta CDR3 regions used RNA as the template. Primed by the HTBI set, a first-round RT-PCR was run on the TCR CDR3. One entry per CDR3 protein, called by TCRdb with MiXCR from the multiplex PCR reads. The sample includes approximately 350,000 distinct CDR3 sequences, roughly 15% of them seen just once. The specimen was blood. The receptor source for this set is a woman aged 55-70 years with Graves' ophthalmopathy.

This clonotype was seen a few times. V usage is TRBV9 and J usage is TRBJ2-1; possibly TRBD2 for D (5 bases). Trimming shortened V by 1 base and J by 7 bases, and 12 bases separated the two germline ends. This CDR3 is 14 amino acids long. Germline CDR1 SGDLS, CDR2 YYNGEE. CDR3 residues: CASSVSLAVNEQFF. As DNA, the CDR3 is TGTGCCAGCAGCGTAAGTCTAGCAGTTAATGAGCAGTTCTTC.

This clonotype was found many times. The DNA of the CDR3 is TGTGCCAGCACCTCACCTTCCTACGAGCAGTACTTC. The encoded protein is CASTSPSYEQYF. This chain links TRBV7-2 with TRBJ2-7; D not certain. Trimming left V 7 bases short and J 1 base short, with 8 bases between. The length of the CDR3 is 12 residues. Germline-derived CDR1 and CDR2 are SGHTA and FQGNSA. Looking up the rest from reference TRBV7-2 and TRBJ2-7 gives the full variable domain: GAGVSQSPSNKVTEKGKDVELRCDPISGHTALYWYRQSLGQGLEFLIYFQGNSAPDKSGLPSDRFSAERTGGSVSTLTIQRTQQEDSAVYLCASTSPSYEQYFGPGTRLTVT.

This clonotype was observed a handful of times. The J gene is TRBJ1-6, the V gene TRBV20-1; no reliable D call. The CDR3 has 14 amino acids. Trimming shortened V by 1 base and J by 2 bases, and 6 bases separated the two germline ends. In germline, CDR1 is DFQATT, CDR2 SNEGSKA (reference sequence). CDR3 loop: CSARVGTYNSPLHF. In nucleotides, the CDR3 is TGCAGTGCTAGAGTAGGAACCTATAATTCACCCCTCCACTTT.

In this sample, this clonotype turned up a few times. This chain links TRBV5-6 with TRBJ1-4; 7 bases are a match to TRBD1. V was pared by 3 bases and J by 8 bases, with 10 bases of the junction left unmatched. The length of the CDR3 is 15 residues. Germline V gene sequence: CDR1 SGHDT, CDR2 YYEEEE. CDR3 region: CASSSTGTAAEKLFF. In DNA, the CDR3 is TGTGCCAGCAGCTCCACCGGGACAGCGGCCGAAAAACTGTTTTTT.

Comments on this clonotype: The junction differs from germline at one of its ends, possibly a read error. The chain has TRBV27 and TRBJ2-5, with unresolved D. The germline V gene encodes CDR1 MNHEY and CDR2 SMNVEV (reference sequence). This CDR3 comprises 13 residues. CDR3 loop: CASSVSYQETQYF. The DNA of the CDR3 is TGTGCCAGCAGTGTATCGTACCAAGAGACCCAGTACTTC.

There are many counts of this clonotype. The gene calls are TRBV20-1 and TRBJ2-1; TRBD2 agrees at 12 bases. The CDR3 has 14 amino acids. Losses at the gene ends were 6 bases for V and 6 bases for J; bases not matched to a gene: 6. Looked up from germline, CDR1 is DFQATT and CDR2 is SNEGSKA (reference sequence). The DNA of the CDR3 is TGCAGTGCCATCACACTAGCGGGGGGCAATGAGCAGTTCTTC. Protein product: CSAITLAGGNEQFF.

The J gene is TRBJ1-6, the V gene TRBV20-1; TRBD1 is a possible D gene (5 bases). V lost 1 base to trimming and J lost 7 bases, with 8 bases between them. Germline CDR1 DFQATT, CDR2 SNEGSKA (reference sequence). CDR3 length: 13 residues. CDR3 region: CSARVGTNSPLHF. The CDR3 nucleotides read TGCAGTGCTAGAGTCGGGACCAATTCACCCCTCCACTTT.

V usage is TRBV7-3 and J usage is TRBJ2-7; D gene unclear. Per germline, CDR1 SGHTA and CDR2 FQGTGA. This CDR3 is 14 amino acids long. V was cut by 2 bases and J by 2 bases, with 10 bases left in between. CDR3 nucleotide sequence: TGTGCCAGCAGCTTATCCGACGGCCCCTACGAGCAGTACTTC. Translating gives CASSLSDGPYEQYF.

In its sample, this clonotype was seen a few times. The rearrangement uses TRBV19 and TRBJ2-5, with D perhaps TRBD2 (5 bases). The V end lost 3 bases, the J end lost 1 base, and 9 bases lay between the germline ends. This CDR3 has 14 amino acids. CDR1 LNHDA and CDR2 SQIVND come from the germline V gene (reference sequence). The CDR3 here is CASSISEVQETQYF. The DNA for the CDR3 is TGTGCCAGTAGTATCTCGGAGGTCCAAGAGACCCAGTACTTC.

A single count supports this clonotype. This chain joins TRBV7-2 and TRBJ1-1; D unresolved. Germline CDR1 SGHTA, CDR2 FQGNSA. This CDR3 region has 14 residues. Between the trimmed V and J ends, which lost 5 bases and 0 bases, there was a span of 10 bases. In nucleotides, the CDR3 is TGTGCCAGCAGCCCGACACCGATGAACACTGAAGCTTTCTTT. Translation: CASSPTPMNTEAFF.

This clonotype was detected a few times. This chain connects TRBV27 to TRBJ2-5, with TRBD2 as a possible D gene (6 bases). Trimming removed 6 bases from V and 2 bases from J, with 13 bases in between. Germline CDR1 reads MNHEY; CDR2 reads SMNVEV (reference sequence). This CDR3 is 14 amino acids long. The CDR3 nucleotides are TGTGCCAGCAGCCCCACAGCGGGTCAAGAGACCCAGTACTTC. It yields the protein CASSPTAGQETQYF.

This clonotype was detected many times. J is TRBJ2-7 and V is TRBV20-1, with 10 nucleotides matching TRBD2. The CDR3 covers 14 residues. Germline V gene lookup returns CDR1 DFQATT and CDR2 SNEGSKA (reference sequence). V shed 3 bases and J 3 bases; nucleotides not matched to a gene: 5. In nucleotides, the CDR3 is TGCAGTGCTAGCACCGGGACTAGCGTCTACGAGCAGTACTTC. It specifies CSASTGTSVYEQYF.

The table lists this clonotype with many counts. This chain links TRBV27 with TRBJ2-3, with TRBD1 identical over 8 bases. The CDR3 is 14 amino acids. Germline V gene data show CDR1 as MNHEY and CDR2 as SMNVEV (reference sequence). The ends lost 5 bases at V and 6 bases at J; junction bases unmatched: 7. CDR3 protein: CASSPIDRGDTQYF. The CDR3 bases are TGTGCCAGCAGTCCAATTGACAGGGGTGATACGCAGTATTTT.

The chain recombines TRBV4-1 with TRBJ2-3, with a weak D call TRBD1 (5 bases). V was trimmed by 4 bases and J by 4 bases, leaving 12 bases between them. This CDR3 spans 14 amino acids. Looked up from germline, CDR1 is MGHRA and CDR2 is YSYEKL. CDR3 DNA sequence: TGCGCCAGCAGCCCAACCGTCAGGGCAGATACGCAGTATTTT. Amino acid sequence: CASSPTVRADTQYF.